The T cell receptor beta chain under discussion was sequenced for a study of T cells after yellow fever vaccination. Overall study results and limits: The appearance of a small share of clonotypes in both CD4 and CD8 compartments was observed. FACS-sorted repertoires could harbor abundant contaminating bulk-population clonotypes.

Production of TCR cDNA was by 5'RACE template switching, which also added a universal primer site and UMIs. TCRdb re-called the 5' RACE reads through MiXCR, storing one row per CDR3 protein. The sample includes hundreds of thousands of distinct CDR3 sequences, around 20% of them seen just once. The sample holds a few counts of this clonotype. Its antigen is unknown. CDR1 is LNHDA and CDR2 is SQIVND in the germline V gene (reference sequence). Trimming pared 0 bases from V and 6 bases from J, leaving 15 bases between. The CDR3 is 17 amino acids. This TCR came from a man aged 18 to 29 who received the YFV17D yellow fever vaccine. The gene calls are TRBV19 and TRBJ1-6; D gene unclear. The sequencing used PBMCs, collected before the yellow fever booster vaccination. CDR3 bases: TGTGCCAGTAGTATAGATCGGTGGATTGAGGGTAATTCACCCCTCCACTTT. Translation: CASSIDRWIEGNSPLHF.